Given below is one T cell receptor beta chain in context. Using immunoSEQ multiplex PCR, the repertoire was profiled, and TCRdb retains in-frame clones only, with some absent. Of about 40,000 clones in the sample, over 65% were seen once. The sample belongs to a study of OX40 agonist ivuxolimab in advanced cancers. Study-level information: Two cutaneous melanoma patients and one hepatocellular carcinoma patient, three in all, had partial responses.

CDR1 SGHTA and CDR2 FQGNSA come from the germline V gene. V lost 1 base, J lost 7 bases, and 8 bases lay in between. The CDR3 totals 13 residues. A history of autoimmune disease or systemic immunosuppression excluded patients. The chain has TRBV7-2 and TRBJ1-5; unclear D gene. The source material was CD4+ or CD8+ T cells sorted from blood, sampled in a trial of the OX40 agonist ivuxolimab. The TCR originated in an adult with an advanced solid tumor such as melanoma, head and neck, liver or kidney cancer. CDR3 nucleotides: TGTGCCAGCAGCTTAGTCCGGGCACAGCCCCAGCATTTT. Protein sequence: CASSLVRAQPQHF.